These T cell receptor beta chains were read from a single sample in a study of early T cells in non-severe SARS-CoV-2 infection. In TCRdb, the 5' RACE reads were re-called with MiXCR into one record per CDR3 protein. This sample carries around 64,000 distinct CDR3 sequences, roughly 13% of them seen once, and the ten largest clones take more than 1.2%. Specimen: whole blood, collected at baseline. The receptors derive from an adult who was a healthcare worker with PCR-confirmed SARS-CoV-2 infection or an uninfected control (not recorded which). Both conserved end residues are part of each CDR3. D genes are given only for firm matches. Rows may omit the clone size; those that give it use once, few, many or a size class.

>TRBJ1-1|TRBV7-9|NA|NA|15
CASSPRTEENTEAFF
TGTGCCAGCAGCCCGCGGACAGAGGAGAACACTGAAGCTTTCTTT
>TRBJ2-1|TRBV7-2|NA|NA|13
CASSSDYYNEQFF
TGTGCCAGCAGCTCGGACTACTACAATGAGCAGTTCTTC
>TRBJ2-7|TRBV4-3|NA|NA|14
CASSQDTGTYEQYF
TGCGCCAGCAGCCAAGATACAGGGACCTACGAGCAGTACTTC
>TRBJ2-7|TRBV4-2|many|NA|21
CASSQDLPWTERSSYYYEQYF
TGTGCCAGCAGCCAAGATCTCCCCTGGACTGAAAGGTCATCTTATTATTACGAGCAGTACTTC
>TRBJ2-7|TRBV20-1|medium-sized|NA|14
CSARDRGLSYEQYF
TGCAGTGCTAGAGACAGGGGCCTCTCCTACGAGCAGTACTTC
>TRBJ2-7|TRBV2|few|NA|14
CASSVMRGNGEQYF
TGTGCCAGCAGTGTAATGAGGGGTAATGGCGAGCAGTACTTC
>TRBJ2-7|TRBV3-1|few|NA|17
CASSQDRYGELAYEQYF
TGTGCCAGCAGCCAAGATAGGTACGGAGAACTTGCCTACGAGCAGTACTTC
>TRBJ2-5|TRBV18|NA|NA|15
CASSPGEVEQETQYF
TGTGCCAGCTCACCGGGGGAGGTGGAGCAAGAGACCCAGTACTTC
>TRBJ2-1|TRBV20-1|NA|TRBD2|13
CSATSGSDNEQFF
TGCAGTGCTACCAGCGGGAGTGACAATGAGCAGTTCTTC
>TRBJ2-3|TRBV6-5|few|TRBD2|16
CASSYSGGGPPNTQYF
TGTGCCAGCAGTTACTCTGGCGGGGGTCCCCCTAATACGCAGTATTTT
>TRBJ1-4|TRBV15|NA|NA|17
CATSLDKLQLINEKLFF
TGTGCCACCAGCCTCGACAAACTACAACTTATCAATGAAAAACTGTTTTTT
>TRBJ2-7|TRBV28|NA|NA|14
CASSLQILSYEQYF
TGTGCCAGCAGCCTACAGATCCTCTCCTACGAGCAGTACTTC
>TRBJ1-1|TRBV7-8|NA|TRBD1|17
CVSREGTGALTNTEAFF
TGTGTCAGCAGGGAGGGGACAGGGGCGTTGACGAACACTGAAGCTTTCTTT
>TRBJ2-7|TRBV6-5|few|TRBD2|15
CASSLLAGSSYEQYF
TGTGCCAGCAGTCTATTAGCGGGGAGCTCCTACGAGCAGTACTTC
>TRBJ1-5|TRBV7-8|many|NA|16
CASSPVTEYSNQPQHF
TGTGCCAGCAGCCCCGTGACAGAATATAGCAATCAGCCCCAGCATTTT
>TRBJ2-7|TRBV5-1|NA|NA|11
CASSLRGEQYF
TGCGCCAGCAGCTTGAGGGGCGAGCAGTACTTC
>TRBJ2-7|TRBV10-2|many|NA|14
CASSEPANRQEQYF
TGCGCCAGCAGTGAGCCCGCCAATCGCCAGGAGCAGTACTTC
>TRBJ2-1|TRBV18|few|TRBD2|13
CASSPWGGNEQFF
TGTGCCAGCTCCCCCTGGGGGGGCAATGAGCAGTTCTTC
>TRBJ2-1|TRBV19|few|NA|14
CASNRRSSYNEQFF
TGTGCCAGTAACCGGCGAAGCTCCTACAATGAGCAGTTCTTC
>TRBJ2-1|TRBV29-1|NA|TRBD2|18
CSVLSPGLAGEFGGEQFF
TGCAGCGTTCTATCGCCGGGACTAGCGGGAGAATTCGGTGGGGAGCAGTTCTTC
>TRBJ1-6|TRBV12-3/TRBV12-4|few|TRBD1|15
CASSLYRGQDSPLHF
TGTGCCAGCAGTTTATACAGGGGGCAGGATTCACCCCTCCACTTT
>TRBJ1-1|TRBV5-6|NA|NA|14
CASSLGQLGTEAFF
TGTGCCAGCAGCCTAGGACAGCTGGGGACTGAAGCTTTCTTT
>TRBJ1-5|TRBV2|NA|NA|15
CASSVSGDWNQPQHF
TGTGCCAGCAGTGTATCGGGGGATTGGAATCAGCCCCAGCATTTT
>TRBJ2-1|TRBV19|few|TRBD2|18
CASSARPGLAGAYNEQFF
TGTGCCAGTAGTGCACGACCGGGACTAGCGGGAGCCTACAATGAGCAGTTCTTC
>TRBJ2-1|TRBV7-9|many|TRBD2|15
CASSLATSPYREQFF
TGTGCCAGCAGCTTGGCGACTAGCCCCTATAGGGAGCAGTTCTTC
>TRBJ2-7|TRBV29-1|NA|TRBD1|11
CSGGQTYEQYF
TGCAGCGGGGGACAGACATACGAGCAGTACTTC
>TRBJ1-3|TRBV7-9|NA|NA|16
CASSLFQDRSGNTIYF
TGTGCCAGCAGCTTGTTTCAGGATCGCTCTGGAAACACCATATATTTT
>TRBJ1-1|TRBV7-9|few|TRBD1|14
CASSDRQPGGKAFF
TGTGCCAGCAGCGACCGGCAACCAGGGGGTAAAGCTTTCTTT
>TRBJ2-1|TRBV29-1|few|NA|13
CSVVWEWDNEQFF
TGCAGCGTTGTGTGGGAGTGGGACAATGAGCAGTTCTTC
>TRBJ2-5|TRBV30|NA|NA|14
CAWTRGLSKETQYF
TGTGCCTGGACAAGAGGGCTGTCAAAAGAGACCCAGTACTTC
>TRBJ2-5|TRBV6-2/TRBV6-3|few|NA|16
CATQPGRDRPRETQYF
TGTGCCACTCAACCTGGGCGGGATAGACCGCGAGAGACCCAGTACTTC
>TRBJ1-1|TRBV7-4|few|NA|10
CASSPRGAFF
TGTGCCAGCAGCCCCCGCGGAGCTTTCTTT
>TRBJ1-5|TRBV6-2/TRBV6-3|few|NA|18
CASSPRDIREVGNQPQHF
TGTGCCAGCAGCCCAAGGGACATCAGGGAGGTTGGCAATCAGCCCCAGCATTTT
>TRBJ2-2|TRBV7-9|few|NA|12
CASSRGIGELFF
TGTGCCAGCAGCCGAGGGATCGGGGAGCTGTTTTTT
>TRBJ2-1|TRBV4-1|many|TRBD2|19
CASSQRGLAGGSPNGEQFF
TGCGCCAGCAGCCAAAGGGGACTAGCGGGGGGATCCCCCAACGGCGAGCAGTTCTTC
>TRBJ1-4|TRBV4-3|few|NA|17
CASSQDSWGAPNEKLFF
TGCGCCAGCAGCCAAGATTCGTGGGGGGCCCCTAATGAAAAACTGTTTTTT
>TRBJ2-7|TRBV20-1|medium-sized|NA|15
CSARAGGGDSEEQYF
TGCAGTGCTAGAGCCGGGGGCGGGGACTCTGAGGAGCAGTACTTC
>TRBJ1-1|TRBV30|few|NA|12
CAWKVADLEAFF
TGTGCCTGGAAGGTGGCGGACCTTGAAGCTTTCTTT
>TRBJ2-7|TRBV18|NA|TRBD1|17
CASSPPRGQSSSYEQYF
TGTGCCAGCTCACCACCAAGGGGGCAGTCAAGCTCCTACGAGCAGTACTTC
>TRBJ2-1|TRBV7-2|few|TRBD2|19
CASSWDLGQRLAANNEQFF
TGTGCCAGCAGCTGGGACCTAGGCCAACGACTAGCGGCGAACAATGAGCAGTTCTTC
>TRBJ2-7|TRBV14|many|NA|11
CASSQEDEQYF
TGTGCCAGCAGCCAAGAGGACGAGCAGTACTTC
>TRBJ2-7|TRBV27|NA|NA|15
CASSLSGSPFYEQYF
TGTGCCAGCAGTTTATCTGGAAGTCCCTTCTACGAGCAGTACTTC
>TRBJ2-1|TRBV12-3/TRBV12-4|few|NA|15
CASSLAGALYNEQFF
TGTGCCAGCAGTTTAGCGGGGGCCCTTTACAATGAGCAGTTCTTC
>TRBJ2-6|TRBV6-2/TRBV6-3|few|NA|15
CASSYESSGANVLTF
TGTGCCAGCAGTTACGAAAGCTCTGGGGCCAACGTCCTGACTTTC
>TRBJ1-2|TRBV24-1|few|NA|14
CATSDPGQPYGYTF
TGTGCCACCAGTGATCCTGGACAGCCCTATGGCTACACCTTC
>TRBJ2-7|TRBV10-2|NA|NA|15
CASTEAVLSSYEQYF
TGCGCCAGCACTGAAGCGGTTCTAAGCTCCTACGAGCAGTACTTC
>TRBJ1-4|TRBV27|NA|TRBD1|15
CASSKLTGGREKLFF
TGTGCCAGCAGTAAATTGACAGGGGGTAGGGAAAAACTGTTTTTT
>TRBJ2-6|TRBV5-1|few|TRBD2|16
CASSGTSGSGANVLTF
TGCGCCAGCAGCGGGACTAGCGGCTCTGGGGCCAACGTCCTGACTTTC
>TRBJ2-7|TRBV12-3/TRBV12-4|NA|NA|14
CASSPLGRVYEQYF
TGTGCCAGCAGTCCACTTGGGAGAGTCTACGAGCAGTACTTC
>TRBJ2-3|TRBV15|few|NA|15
CATSRDRRASDTQYF
TGTGCCACCAGCAGAGATCGGCGGGCTTCAGATACGCAGTATTTT
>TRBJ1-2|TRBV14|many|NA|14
CASSLAGGLSSYTF
TGTGCCAGCAGCCTAGCCGGAGGCTTATCGAGCTACACCTTC
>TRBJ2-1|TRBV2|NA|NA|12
CASGRGGNEQFF
TGTGCCAGCGGGCGGGGAGGCAATGAGCAGTTCTTC